This T cell receptor beta chain was profiled in a study of blood T cell repertoires in COVID-19. Turning to the study itself: PBMCs, B-cell-depleted T cells, or T cells were the source of the cDNA or gDNA that made up the material.

Here immunoSEQ multiplex PCR was the method, and the copy in TCRdb shows in-frame clones only, minus some. The sample consists of approximately 210,000 clones, 75% to 90% of them appearing once. The CDR3 loop spans 16 amino acids. Germline assignment: CDR1 MNHEY and CDR2 SVGAGI. Trimming removed 0 bases at V and 8 bases at J, with 14 bases between. This sequence originates from a man aged 25 to 45 who had recovered from COVID-19. The rearrangement links TRBV6-5 to TRBJ1-6, with D maybe TRBD1 (6 bases). Input material: peripheral blood. For the CDR3, the DNA is TGTGCCAGCAGTTACTCGAGGGTGGGGGCTTATTCACCCCTCCACTTT. Amino acid sequence: CASSYSRVGAYSPLHF.